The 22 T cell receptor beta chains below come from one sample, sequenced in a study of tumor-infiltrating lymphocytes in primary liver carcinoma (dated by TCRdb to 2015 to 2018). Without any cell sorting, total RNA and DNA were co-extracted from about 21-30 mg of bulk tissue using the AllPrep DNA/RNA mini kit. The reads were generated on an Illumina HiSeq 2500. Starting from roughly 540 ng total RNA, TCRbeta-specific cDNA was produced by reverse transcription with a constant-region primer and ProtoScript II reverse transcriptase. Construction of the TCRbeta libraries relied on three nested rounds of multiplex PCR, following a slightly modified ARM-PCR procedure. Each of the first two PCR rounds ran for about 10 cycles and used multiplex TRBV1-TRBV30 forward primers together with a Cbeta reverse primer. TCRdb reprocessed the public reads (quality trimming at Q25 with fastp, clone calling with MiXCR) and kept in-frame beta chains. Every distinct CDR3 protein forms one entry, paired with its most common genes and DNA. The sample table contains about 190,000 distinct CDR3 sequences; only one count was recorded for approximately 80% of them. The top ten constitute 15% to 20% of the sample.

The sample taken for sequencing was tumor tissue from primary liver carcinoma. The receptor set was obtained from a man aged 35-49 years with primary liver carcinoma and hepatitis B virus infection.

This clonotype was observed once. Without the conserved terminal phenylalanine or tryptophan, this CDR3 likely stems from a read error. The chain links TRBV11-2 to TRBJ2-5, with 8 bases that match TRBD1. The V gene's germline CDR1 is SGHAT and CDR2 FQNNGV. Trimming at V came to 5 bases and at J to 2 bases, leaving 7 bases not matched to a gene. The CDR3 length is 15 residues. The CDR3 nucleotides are TGTGCCAGCAGCAGGACAGGGAGCAGACAAGAGACCCAGTACTCC. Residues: CASSRTGSRQETQYS.

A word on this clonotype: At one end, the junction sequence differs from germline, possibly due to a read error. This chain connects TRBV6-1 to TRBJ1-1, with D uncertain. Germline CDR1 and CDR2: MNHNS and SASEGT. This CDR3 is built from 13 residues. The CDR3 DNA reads TGTACCAGCCGGGCCTACATGGACACTGAAGCTTTCTTT. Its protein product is CTSRAYMDTEAFF.

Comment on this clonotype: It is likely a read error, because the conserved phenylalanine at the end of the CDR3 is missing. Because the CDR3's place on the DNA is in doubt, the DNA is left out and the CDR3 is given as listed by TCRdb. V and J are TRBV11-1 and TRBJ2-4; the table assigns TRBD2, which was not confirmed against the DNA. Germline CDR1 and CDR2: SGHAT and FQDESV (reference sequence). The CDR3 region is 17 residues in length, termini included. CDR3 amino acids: CASSFPGTSGTKDIQYI.

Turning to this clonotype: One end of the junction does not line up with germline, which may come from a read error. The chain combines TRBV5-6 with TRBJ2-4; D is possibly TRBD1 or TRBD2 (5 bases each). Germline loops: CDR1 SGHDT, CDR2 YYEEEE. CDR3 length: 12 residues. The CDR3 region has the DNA TGTGCCAGCAGATGGTCGACGGGGCCTCAGCACTTC. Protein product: CASRWSTGPQHF. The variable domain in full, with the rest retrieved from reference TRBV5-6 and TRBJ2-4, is DAGVTQSPTHLIKTRGQQVTLRCSPKSGHDTVSWYQQALGQGPQFIFQYYEEEERQRGNFPDRFSGHQFPNYSSELNVNALLLGDSALYLCASRWSTGPQHFGAGTRLSVL.

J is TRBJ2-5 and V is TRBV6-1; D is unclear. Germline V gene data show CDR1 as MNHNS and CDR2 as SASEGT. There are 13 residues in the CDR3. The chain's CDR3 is CTNSEREQETQYF. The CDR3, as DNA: TGTACCAACAGTGAAAGAGAACAAGAGACCCAGTACTTC.

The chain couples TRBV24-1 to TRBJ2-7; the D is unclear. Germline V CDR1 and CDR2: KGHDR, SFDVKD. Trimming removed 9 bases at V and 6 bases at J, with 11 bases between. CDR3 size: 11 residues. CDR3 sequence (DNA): TGTGCCACCGAGGCAGTGAGCGAGCAGTACTTC. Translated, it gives CATEAVSEQYF.

This CDR3 is CASSPTGRVKQFF. CDR3 DNA: TGTGCCAGCAGTCCTACCGGGAGGGTCAAGCAGTTCTTC. The genes are TRBV6-1 and TRBJ2-7, with 8 nucleotides matching TRBD2. With the DNA end fitting TRBJ2-1 better, the J assignment may be wrong. The CDR3 has 13 residues. Germline CDR1 MNHNS, CDR2 SASEGT.

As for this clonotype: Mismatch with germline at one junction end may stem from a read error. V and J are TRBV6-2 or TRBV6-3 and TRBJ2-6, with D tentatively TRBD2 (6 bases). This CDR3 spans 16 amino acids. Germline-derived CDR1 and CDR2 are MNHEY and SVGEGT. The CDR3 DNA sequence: TGTGCCAGCAGTTACGTGGGACTTTCTGGAGCCAACGTCCTGACTTTC. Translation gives CASSYVGLSGANVLTF.

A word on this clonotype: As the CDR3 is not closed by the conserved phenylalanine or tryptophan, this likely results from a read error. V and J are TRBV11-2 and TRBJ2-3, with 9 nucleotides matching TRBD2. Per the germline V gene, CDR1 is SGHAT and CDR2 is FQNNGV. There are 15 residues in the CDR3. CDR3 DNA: TGTGCCGGCAGCGATAGCGGGAGATTCACAGATACGCAGTATTTG. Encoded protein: CAGSDSGRFTDTQYL.

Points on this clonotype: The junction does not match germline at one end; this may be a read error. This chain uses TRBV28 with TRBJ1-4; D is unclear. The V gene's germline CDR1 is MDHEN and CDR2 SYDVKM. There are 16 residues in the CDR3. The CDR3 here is CVSTTFPGPSPEKLFF. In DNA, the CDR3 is TGTGTCAGCACCACCTTCCCTGGACCGAGTCCTGAAAAACTGTTTTTT. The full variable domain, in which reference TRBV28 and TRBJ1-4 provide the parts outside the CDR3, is DVKVTQSSRYLVKRTGEKVFLECVQDMDHENMFWYRQDPGLGLRLIYFSYDVKMKEKGDIPEGYSVSREKKERFSLILESASTNQTSMYLCVSTTFPGPSPEKLFFGSGTQLSVL.

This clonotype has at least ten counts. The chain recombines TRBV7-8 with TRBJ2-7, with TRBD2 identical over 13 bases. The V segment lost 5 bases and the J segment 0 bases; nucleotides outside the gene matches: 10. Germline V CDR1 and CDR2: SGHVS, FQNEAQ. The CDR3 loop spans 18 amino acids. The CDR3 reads CASSPRTSGSMSSYEQYF. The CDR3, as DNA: TGTGCCAGCAGCCCTCGGACTAGCGGGAGTATGAGCTCCTACGAGCAGTACTTC. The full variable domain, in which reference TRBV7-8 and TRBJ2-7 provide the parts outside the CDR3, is GAGVSQSPRYKVAKRGQDVALRCDPISGHVSLFWYQQALGQGPEFLTYFQNEAQLDKSGLPSDRFFAERPEGSVSTLKIQRTQQEDSAVYLCASSPRTSGSMSSYEQYFGPGTRLTVT.

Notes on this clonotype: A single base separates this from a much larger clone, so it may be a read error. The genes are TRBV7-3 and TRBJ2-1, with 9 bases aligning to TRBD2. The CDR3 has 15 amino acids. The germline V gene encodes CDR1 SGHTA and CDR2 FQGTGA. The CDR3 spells CTSSLNLAGNNEQFF. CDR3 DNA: TGTACCAGCAGCTTAAATCTAGCGGGAAACAATGAGCAGTTCTTC.

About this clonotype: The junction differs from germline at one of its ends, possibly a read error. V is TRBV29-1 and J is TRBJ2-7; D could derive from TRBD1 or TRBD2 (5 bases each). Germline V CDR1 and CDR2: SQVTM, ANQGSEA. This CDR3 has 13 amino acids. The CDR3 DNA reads TGCAGCGTTGCCCCGACGGGGCCCCACGAACAGTACTTC. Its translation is CSVAPTGPHEQYF.

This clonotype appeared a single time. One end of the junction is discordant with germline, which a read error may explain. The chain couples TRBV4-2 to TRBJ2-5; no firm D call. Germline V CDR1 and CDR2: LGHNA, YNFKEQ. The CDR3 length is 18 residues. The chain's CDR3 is CASSQDLMVGPASETQYF. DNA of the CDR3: TGTGCCAGCAGCCAAGATCTGATGGTAGGGCCGGCTTCAGAGACGCAGTACTTC.

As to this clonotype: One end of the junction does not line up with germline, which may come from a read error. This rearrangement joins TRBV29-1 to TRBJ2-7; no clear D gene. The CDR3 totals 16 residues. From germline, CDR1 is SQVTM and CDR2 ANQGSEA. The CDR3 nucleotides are TGCAGCGCCATGACATCTGGAACCGGCACTCCAAACAAGCAGTACTTT. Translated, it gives CSAMTSGTGTPNKQYF.

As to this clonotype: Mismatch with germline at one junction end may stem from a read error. The CDR3 bases are TGCATCGTTGTGATGGACACAGATACGCAGTATTTT. This gives the protein CIVVMDTDTQYF. V gene TRBV29-1 combines with J gene TRBJ2-3; no clear D gene. This CDR3 spans 12 amino acids. Germline lookup yields CDR1 SQVTM and CDR2 ANQGSEA.

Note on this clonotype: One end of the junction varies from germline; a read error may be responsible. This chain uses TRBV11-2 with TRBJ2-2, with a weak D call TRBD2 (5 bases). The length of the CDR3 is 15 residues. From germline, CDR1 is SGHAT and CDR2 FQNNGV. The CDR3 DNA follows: TGTGCCAGCAGTCATGTCCGGTGGAGGACCGGGGAGCTATTTTTT. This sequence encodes CASSHVRWRTGELFF.

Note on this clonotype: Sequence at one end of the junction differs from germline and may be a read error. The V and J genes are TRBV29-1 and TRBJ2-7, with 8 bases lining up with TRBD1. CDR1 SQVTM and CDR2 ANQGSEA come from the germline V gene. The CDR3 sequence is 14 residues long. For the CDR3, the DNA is TGCAGCCTTGAAAGACAGGGGAAGCCCTACGAGCAGTACTTC. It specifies CSLERQGKPYEQYF.

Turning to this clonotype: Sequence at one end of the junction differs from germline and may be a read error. CDR3 sequence (DNA): TGTGCCAGTAGCTTTCCCGGGGATAGCGGGACCAAAAACGTTCAGTACTTC. Encoded protein: CASSFPGDSGTKNVQYF. This chain joins TRBV11-1 and TRBJ2-4, with 8 bases aligning to TRBD2. The CDR3 loop spans 17 amino acids. Per the germline V gene, CDR1 is SGHAT and CDR2 is FQDESV (reference sequence). Filled out from reference TRBV11-1 and TRBJ2-4, the complete variable domain reads EAEVAQSPRYKITEKSQAVAFWCDPISGHATLYWYRQILGQGPELLVQFQDESVVDDSQLPKDRFSAERLKGVDSTLKIQPAELGDSAMYLCASSFPGDSGTKNVQYFGAGTRLSVL.

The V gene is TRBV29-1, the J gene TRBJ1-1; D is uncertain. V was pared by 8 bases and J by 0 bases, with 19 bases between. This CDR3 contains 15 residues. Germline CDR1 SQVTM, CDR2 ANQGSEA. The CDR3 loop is CSLGISGFLNTEAFF. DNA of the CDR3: TGCAGCCTTGGAATTTCAGGTTTCTTGAACACTGAAGCTTTCTTT.

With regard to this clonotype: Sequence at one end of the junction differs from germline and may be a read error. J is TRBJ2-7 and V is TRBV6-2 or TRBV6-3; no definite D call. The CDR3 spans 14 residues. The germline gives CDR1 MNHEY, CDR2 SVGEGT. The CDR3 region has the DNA TGTACCAGCAGTTCCTACACAGTATCCTACGAGCAGTACTTC. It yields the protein CTSSSYTVSYEQYF.

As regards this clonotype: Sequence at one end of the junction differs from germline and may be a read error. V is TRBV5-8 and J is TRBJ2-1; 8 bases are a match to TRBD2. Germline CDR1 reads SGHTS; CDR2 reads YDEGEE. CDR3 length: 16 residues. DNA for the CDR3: TGTGTCAGCAGCTCGGGACTAGGGGGATTATACAATGAGCAGTTCTTC. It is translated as CVSSSGLGGLYNEQFF.